These 30 T cell receptor beta chains share one sample of origin, sequenced in a study of blood T cell repertoires in COVID-19. Sequencing was performed with immunoSEQ multiplex PCR; in TCRdb, only in-frame clones are kept and a portion is missing. This table holds hundreds of thousands of clones, approximately 84% found once. Material: PBMCs or T cells enriched from blood (not recorded which). These receptors were collected from a woman in her 30s who had recovered from COVID-19.

This chain uses TRBV29-1 with TRBJ2-7; 8 bases agree with TRBD1. This CDR3 has 15 residues. The V segment lost 2 bases and the J segment 0 bases; nucleotides outside the gene matches: 6. Per germline, CDR1 SQVTM and CDR2 ANQGSEA. CDR3 coding DNA: TGCAGCGTTGAATCCGGCAGGGGGCCCTCCTACGAGCAGTACTTC. Encoded protein: CSVESGRGPSYEQYF.

The chain carries TRBV28 and TRBJ2-1; 8 nucleotides match TRBD1. This CDR3 region has 14 residues. Trimming at V came to 4 bases and at J to 6 bases, leaving 5 bases not matched to a gene. The germline V gene has CDR1 MDHEN and CDR2 SYDVKM. CDR3 bases: TGTGCCAGCAGTTCCCAGGGGGCGGGCAATGAGCAGTTCTTC. Translated: CASSSQGAGNEQFF.

The rearrangement links TRBV10-1 to TRBJ1-1; 8 nucleotides line up with TRBD1. The V gene end was trimmed by 8 bases and the J gene end by 11 bases; junction bases not matched to a gene: 10. CDR1 WNHNN and CDR2 SYGVQD come from the germline V gene (reference sequence). This CDR3 comprises 12 residues. The CDR3 DNA reads TGCGCCAGCGGCGGGACAGGCCGTGGGGCTTTCTTT. This codes for CASGGTGRGAFF.

The rearrangement uses TRBV14 and TRBJ1-6; 9 bases align to TRBD1. V lost 4 bases and J lost 3; bases outside the gene matches: 7. This CDR3 is 17 amino acids long. Germline CDR1 reads SGHDN; CDR2 reads FVKESK. CDR3 coding DNA: TGTGCCAGCAGCCGTTCCGGGACAGGGAGCTATAATTCACCCCTCCACTTT. Amino acids: CASSRSGTGSYNSPLHF.

This chain joins TRBV5-1 and TRBJ2-7, with 15 bases identical to TRBD2. Germline V lookup: CDR1 SGHRS, CDR2 YFSETQ. The CDR3 is made up of 17 amino acids. The V gene end was trimmed by 4 bases and the J gene end by 6 bases; junction bases not matched to a gene: 11. The CDR3 bases are TGCGCCAGCAGCCTTGGACTAGCGGGGGGGCCTCTCGCCGAGCAGTACTTC. It specifies CASSLGLAGGPLAEQYF.

The V gene is TRBV7-9, the J gene TRBJ2-7; the D is unclear. V was trimmed by 4 bases and J by 6 bases, leaving 16 bases between them. CDR3 length: 14 amino acids. Per germline, CDR1 SEHNR and CDR2 FQNEAQ (reference sequence). The CDR3: CASSSNQNPSEQYF. CDR3 nucleotide sequence: TGTGCCAGCAGCTCGAACCAAAACCCCAGCGAGCAGTACTTC.

The chain recombines TRBV3-1 (or the pseudogene TRBV3-2) with TRBJ1-6; D possibly corresponds to TRBD1 (6 bases). The CDR3 is 15 residues long. Germline V gene lookup returns CDR1 LGHDT and CDR2 YNNKEL (reference sequence). Trimming took off 3 bases at V and 4 bases at J, with 10 bases between the two ends. CDR3 DNA sequence: TGTGCCAGCAGCCAGGACAGCCGTTATAATTCACCCCTCCACTTT. It is translated as CASSQDSRYNSPLHF.

The rearrangement links TRBV19 to TRBJ1-1, with TRBD1 matching 7 bases. There are 18 residues in the CDR3. V shed 4 bases and J 7 bases; nucleotides not matched to a gene: 21. Looked up from germline, CDR1 is LNHDA and CDR2 is SQIVND (reference sequence). This chain's CDR3 is CASSTATIDRAVVDEAFF. The CDR3, as DNA: TGTGCCAGTAGTACCGCTACGATAGACAGGGCGGTGGTTGATGAAGCTTTCTTT.

This clone was found a few times. This sequence joins TRBV19 and TRBJ1-4, with 9 bases fitting TRBD1. From germline, CDR1 is LNHDA and CDR2 SQIVND (reference sequence). The V segment lost 4 bases and the J segment 7 bases; nucleotides outside the gene matches: 4. The CDR3 covers 14 residues. CDR3 loop: CASSRQGEIEKLFF. CDR3 DNA: TGTGCCAGTAGTAGACAGGGGGAGATTGAAAAACTGTTTTTT.

The CDR3 region has the DNA TGTGCCAGCGCGACTAGCGGGGGTTCCGCCTACAATGAGCAGTTCTTC. This encodes CASATSGGSAYNEQFF. The J gene is TRBJ2-1, the V gene TRBV18; 12 nucleotides line up with TRBD2. CDR3 length: 16 amino acids. Germline-derived CDR1 and CDR2 are KGHSH and LQKENI. The J segment lost 2 bases and the V segment lost 8 bases, leaving 7 bases of the junction unmatched.

The chain couples TRBV4-1 to TRBJ1-3; a weak D match, TRBD1 (5 bases). The CDR3 is made up of 16 amino acids. Trimming left V 3 bases short and J 0 bases short, with 12 bases between. The germline gives CDR1 MGHRA, CDR2 YSYEKL. The CDR3 spells CASSQPRTGSGNTIYF. CDR3 in DNA: TGCGCCAGCAGCCAGCCGCGCACAGGCTCTGGAAACACCATATATTTT.

The table lists this clone with a count of one. The chain uses TRBV14 and TRBJ2-1; D unclear. This CDR3 spans 16 amino acids. V dropped 0 bases and J dropped 6 bases, with 15 bases sitting between them. CDR1 is SGHDN and CDR2 is FVKESK in the germline V gene. CDR3 loop: CASSQERPSAANEQFF. The DNA for the CDR3 is TGTGCCAGCAGCCAAGAGAGGCCTAGTGCGGCCAATGAGCAGTTCTTC.

The gene calls are TRBV2 and TRBJ2-7; the match to TRBD1 covers 11 bases. There are 15 residues in the CDR3. Germline assignment: CDR1 SNHLY and CDR2 FYNNEI. The ends lost 9 bases at V and 6 bases at J; junction bases unmatched: 13. This CDR3 is CASLSGQGAKIEQYF. CDR3 in DNA: TGTGCCAGTCTGAGCGGACAGGGGGCAAAGATCGAGCAGTACTTC.

This clone was seen a few times. The chain has TRBV6-5 and TRBJ2-7; 9 nucleotides match TRBD1. Germline assignment: CDR1 MNHEY and CDR2 SVGAGI. The junction had 7 bases not matched to a gene; V was cut back by 4 bases and J by 6 bases. The CDR3 length is 14 residues. CDR3 region: CASSFLGTGSEQYF. DNA for the CDR3: TGTGCCAGCAGTTTCCTCGGGACAGGGAGCGAGCAGTACTTC.

This rearrangement joins TRBV4-3 to TRBJ1-1, with 8 nucleotides matching TRBD1. The CDR3 extends over 15 amino acids. J lost 7 bases, V lost 0 bases, and 7 bases had no gene match. Germline assignment: CDR1 LGHNA and CDR2 YSLEER. The DNA of the CDR3 is TGCGCCAGCAGCCAAGATAGGACAGGGTCTAATGAAGCTTTCTTT. Residues: CASSQDRTGSNEAFF.

The chain has TRBV5-1 and TRBJ2-7, with D perhaps TRBD2 (6 bases). CDR1 and CDR2 (germline): SGHRS, YFSETQ. The V and J ends lost 4 bases and 0 bases respectively, with 17 bases between them. The CDR3 length is 16 residues. CDR3 sequence: CASSPGGLGGSYEQYF. The CDR3 DNA reads as TGCGCCAGCAGCCCCGGAGGGTTGGGCGGCTCCTACGAGCAGTACTTC.

V is TRBV30 and J is TRBJ1-1, with TRBD1 identical over 7 bases. Germline V CDR1 and CDR2: GTSNPN, SVGIG (reference sequence). The ends lost 4 bases at V and 3 bases at J; junction bases unmatched: 11. The CDR3 length is 15 residues. CDR3 loop: CAWNKDRSIDTEAFF. The CDR3 nucleotides are TGTGCCTGGAATAAGGACAGGTCAATTGACACTGAAGCTTTCTTT.

The V gene is TRBV18, the J gene TRBJ1-1; D possibly corresponds to TRBD1 (6 bases). V was clipped by 0 bases and J by 2 bases, with 19 bases between them. Per germline, CDR1 KGHSH and CDR2 LQKENI. CDR3 length: 18 amino acids. CDR3 bases: TGTGCCAGCTCACCACCGGGAAGGGAACAGGGCACTAACACTGAAGCTTTCTTT. Its translation is CASSPPGREQGTNTEAFF.

Of note for this clone: Other DNA sequences in the same sample also yield this CDR3. The V gene is TRBV3-1 (or the pseudogene TRBV3-2), the J gene TRBJ1-5; D call uncertain. This CDR3 comprises 12 residues. Trimming removed 1 base from V and 7 bases from J, with 5 bases in between. Germline assignment: CDR1 LGHDT and CDR2 YNNKEL (reference sequence). CDR3 protein: CASSQGEQPQHF. CDR3 bases: TGTGCCAGCAGCCAAGGAGAACAGCCCCAGCATTTT.

The genes are TRBV28 and TRBJ2-7, with 8 bases that match TRBD1. V shed 6 bases and J 3 bases; nucleotides not matched to a gene: 10. The CDR3 is made up of 15 amino acids. CDR1 is MDHEN, CDR2 SYDVKM, per germline. The CDR3 region has the DNA TGTGCCAGCAGCCCCCAGGGGGCGAATAACTACGAGCAGTACTTC. Translating gives CASSPQGANNYEQYF.

The chain couples TRBV4-2 to TRBJ2-5; D is possibly TRBD2 (6 bases). V lost 1 base and J 9 bases, leaving 15 bases between the germline ends. The CDR3 is made up of 14 amino acids. Germline V CDR1 and CDR2: LGHNA, YNFKEQ. CDR3 in amino acids: CASSQVTPRGAQYF. The CDR3 DNA reads as TGTGCCAGCAGCCAAGTCACACCCCGCGGGGCCCAGTACTTC.

This chain links TRBV6-5 with TRBJ1-1; the D gene is possibly TRBD1 (5 bases). Per germline, CDR1 MNHEY and CDR2 SVGAGI. V lost 2 bases, J lost 1 base, and 8 bases lay in between. This CDR3 spans 14 amino acids. The CDR3 spells CASSYMQGNTEAFF. Here the CDR3 DNA reads TGTGCCAGCAGTTACATGCAGGGGAACACTGAAGCTTTCTTT.

The chain is built from TRBV7-2 and TRBJ2-7; D may be TRBD2 (6 bases). CDR1 and CDR2 from the germline V gene are SGHTA and FQGNSA. Trimming took off 5 bases at V and 6 bases at J, with 14 bases between the two ends. This CDR3 is 13 amino acids long. The CDR3 DNA follows: TGTGCCAGCAGCATAAGGAGGACTATCGAGCAGTACTTC. It is translated as CASSIRRTIEQYF. The full variable domain, in which reference TRBV7-2 and TRBJ2-7 provide the parts outside the CDR3, is GAGVSQSPSNKVTEKGKDVELRCDPISGHTALYWYRQSLGQGLEFLIYFQGNSAPDKSGLPSDRFSAERTGGSVSTLTIQRTQQEDSAVYLCASSIRRTIEQYFGPGTRLTVT.

This clone showed up just once. The genes are TRBV15 and TRBJ1-5; no definite D call. Germline assignment: CDR1 LNHNV and CDR2 YYDKDF (reference sequence). The CDR3 sequence is 15 residues long. V shed 0 bases and J shed 2 bases, with 8 bases lying between them. The CDR3 here is CATSRDYQGNQPQHF. As DNA, the CDR3 is TGTGCCACCAGCAGAGATTACCAGGGCAATCAGCCCCAGCATTTT. Supplemented by reference TRBV15 and TRBJ1-5, the full variable domain reads DAMVIQNPRYQVTQFGKPVTLSCSQTLNHNVMYWYQQKSSQAPKLLFHYYDKDFNNEADTPDNFQSRRPNTSFCFLDIRSPGLGDTAMYLCATSRDYQGNQPQHFGDGTRLSIL.

V is TRBV6-5 and J is TRBJ1-6; D is perhaps TRBD1 (6 bases). CDR1 and CDR2 (germline): MNHEY, SVGAGI. The V end lost 2 bases, the J end lost 9 bases, and 14 bases lay between the germline ends. This CDR3 contains 15 residues. The CDR3 sequence is CASSYKPGVFSPLHF. The CDR3 DNA sequence: TGTGCCAGCAGTTACAAGCCAGGGGTCTTTTCACCCCTCCACTTT.

The chain combines TRBV16 with TRBJ1-3; 7 bases agree with TRBD1. V lost 2 bases, J lost 8 bases, and 12 bases stayed unmatched. Germline lookup yields CDR1 KGHSY and CDR2 FQNENV. This CDR3 is built from 16 residues. The CDR3 DNA reads as TGTGCCAGCAGCCAACGGCCAGGGGGGCAATTGGACACCATATATTTT. The encoded protein is CASSQRPGGQLDTIYF.

The V call is TRBV7-9, the J call TRBJ2-5, with TRBD1 as a possible D gene (6 bases). Trimming shortened V by 4 bases and J by 2 bases, and 17 bases separated the two germline ends. Germline V gives CDR1 SEHNR, CDR2 FQNEAQ (reference sequence). This CDR3 region has 16 residues. CDR3 amino acids: CASSWGQGILQETQYF. The CDR3 DNA reads as TGTGCCAGCAGCTGGGGCCAGGGGATTTTACAAGAGACCCAGTACTTC.

The CDR3 nucleotides are TGTGCCAGCAGTGATCGGGGGAATGGAAACACCATATATTTT. It is translated as CASSDRGNGNTIYF. The V call is TRBV6-1, the J call TRBJ1-3, with D possibly being TRBD1 (5 bases). Germline V gene lookup returns CDR1 MNHNS and CDR2 SASEGT. The CDR3 runs 14 residues. V lost 3 bases and J lost 3, with 9 bases in between.

This chain joins TRBV6-5 and TRBJ2-2; a weak D match, TRBD2 (5 bases). V was clipped by 10 bases and J by 2 bases, with 14 bases between them. Germline CDR1 reads MNHEY; CDR2 reads SVGAGI. CDR3 length: 14 amino acids. CDR3 residues: CATATGENTGELFF. In nucleotides, the CDR3 is TGTGCCACCGCAACCGGGGAAAACACCGGGGAGCTGTTTTTT.

The V call is TRBV30, the J call TRBJ1-2; 12 bases are a match to TRBD1. Germline lookup yields CDR1 GTSNPN and CDR2 SVGIG (reference sequence). The CDR3 sequence is 17 residues long. Unmatched junction bases numbered 9, after V lost 2 bases and J lost 2 bases. In nucleotides, the CDR3 is TGTGCCTGGAGTCCCCCCGGGACAGGGGGCAAGAACTATGGCTACACCTTC. Translation gives CAWSPPGTGGKNYGYTF.